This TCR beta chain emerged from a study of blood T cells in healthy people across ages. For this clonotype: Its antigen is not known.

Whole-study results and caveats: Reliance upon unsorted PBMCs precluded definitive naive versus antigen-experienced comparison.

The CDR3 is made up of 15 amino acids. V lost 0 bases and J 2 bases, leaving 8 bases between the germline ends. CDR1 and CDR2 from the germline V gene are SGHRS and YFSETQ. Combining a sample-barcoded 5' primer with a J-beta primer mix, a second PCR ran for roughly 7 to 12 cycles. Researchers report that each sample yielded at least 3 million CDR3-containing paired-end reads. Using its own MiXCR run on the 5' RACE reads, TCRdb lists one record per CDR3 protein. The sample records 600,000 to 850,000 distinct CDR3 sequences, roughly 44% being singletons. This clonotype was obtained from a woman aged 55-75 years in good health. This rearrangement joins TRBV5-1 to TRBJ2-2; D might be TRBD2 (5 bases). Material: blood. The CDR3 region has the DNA TGCGCCAGCAGCTTGGCCGAGGGTAACACCGGGGAGCTGTTTTTT. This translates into CASSLAEGNTGELFF.